This TCR beta chain is from a study of vaccination effects on CD4 cells after COVID-19. Whole-study context: Relative to the second dose, post-vaccine samples were obtained a median of 72 days later.

Using viral peptide pools, the ViraFEST assay grew out antigen-specific CD4+ T cells prior to sequencing. Investigators separated out CD4+ T cells once around nine days of culture had passed. Of the BNT162b2 and mRNA-1273 vaccines, participants received two doses of one or the other. This CDR3 comprises 15 residues. V was clipped by 5 bases and J by 3 bases; unmatched bases: 6. Per the germline V gene, CDR1 is SGHTA and CDR2 is FQGNSA. In its sample, this clone was seen once. No antigen is known for it. Clones were read by immunoSEQ multiplex PCR, and TCRdb kept only the in-frame ones, dropping some. Among 70,000 to 95,000 clones, around 77% were seen once, and the ten largest hold roughly 1.2%.

This receptor was taken from a human donor who received a COVID-19 vaccine. The sequenced sample was CD4+ T cells from PBMCs cultured with HCoV-OC43 spike peptides, obtained after COVID-19 vaccination. Subset denoted: HCoV-OC43 spike overlapping peptide pool stimulation. The rearrangement uses TRBV7-2 and TRBJ2-3, with 9 bases identical to TRBD2. CDR3 region: CASSNHGLATDTQYF. In DNA, the CDR3 is TGTGCCAGCAGCAACCATGGACTAGCGACAGATACGCAGTATTTT.